This note documents a single T cell receptor beta chain sequence. Some clones are missing from TCRdb's copy, which holds only in-frame ones; the method was immunoSEQ multiplex PCR. The sample consists of 150,000 to 200,000 clones, around 79% of them appearing once. The data are from a study of blood T cell repertoires in COVID-19. Trimming removed 2 bases from V and 4 bases from J; junction bases left unmatched: 2. The CDR3 is 15 residues long. The V gene's germline CDR1 is MNHEY and CDR2 SVGAGI. Material for sequencing was PBMCs or T cells enriched from blood (not recorded which). The sequence was obtained from a man aged 50 or older who had recovered from COVID-19. The V and J genes are TRBV6-5 and TRBJ2-3; 11 bases are a match to TRBD1. The CDR3 nucleotides are TGTGCCAGCAGTTACCGGGACAGGGGGTCAGATACGCAGTATTTT. Its translation: CASSYRDRGSDTQYF.